This T cell receptor beta chain was sequenced in a study of Ad26.COV2.S vaccination and SARS-CoV-2 variants. Study as a whole: A participant enrolled in the COV1001 Ad26.COV2.S trial arm provided the sample. General study results and limits: Comparability of non-spike TCR breadth was observed across vaccine and placebo recipients.

CDR1 is SQVTM and CDR2 is ANQGSEA in the germline V gene. CDR3 length: 13 amino acids. V was shortened by 4 bases and J by 3 bases, with 10 bases between the two germline ends. Sequencing was performed with immunoSEQ multiplex PCR; in TCRdb, only in-frame clones are kept and a portion is missing. The sample holds about 680,000 clones, roughly 90% seen once. Regarding treatment: about 20 received Ad26.COV2.S at low or high dose, single or two shots; about 5 received placebo; per-sample allocation not given. Sampling was done on day 63 after the first vaccine or placebo injection. About this clone itself: Its antigen remains unidentified.

This chain connects TRBV29-1 to TRBJ2-1; no definite D call. The material sequenced was peripheral blood, taken in a trial of Ad26.COV2.S vaccine versus placebo. The source of this sequence is a person aged 18-60 years who received the Ad26.COV2.S COVID-19 vaccine or a placebo. This CDR3 reads CSVGVDHYNEQFF. The CDR3 DNA reads as TGCAGCGTTGGGGTCGACCACTACAATGAGCAGTTCTTC.